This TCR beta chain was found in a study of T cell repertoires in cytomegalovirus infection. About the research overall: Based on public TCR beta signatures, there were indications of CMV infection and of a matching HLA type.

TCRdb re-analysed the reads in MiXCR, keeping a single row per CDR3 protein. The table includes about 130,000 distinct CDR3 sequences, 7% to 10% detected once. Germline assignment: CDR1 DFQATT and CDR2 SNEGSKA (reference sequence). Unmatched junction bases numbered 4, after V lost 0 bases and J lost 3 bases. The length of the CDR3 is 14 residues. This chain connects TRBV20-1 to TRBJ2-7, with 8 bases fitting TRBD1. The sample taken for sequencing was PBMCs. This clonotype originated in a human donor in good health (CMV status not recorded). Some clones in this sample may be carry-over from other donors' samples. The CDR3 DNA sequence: TGCAGTGCTAGAGAATCCGGGACAGGCTACGAGCAGTACTTC. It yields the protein CSARESGTGYEQYF.